This entry lists 22 T cell receptor beta chains sequenced from one sample in a study of blood T cells in healthy people across ages. A second PCR, run for about 6 to 11 cycles, used a sample-barcoded 5' primer plus a J-beta primer mix. TCRdb processed the 5' RACE reads anew with MiXCR; each CDR3 protein has one entry. The sample lists around 1,600,000 distinct CDR3 sequences, under 55% seen once, with just over 4% in the top ten. The specimen sequenced was blood. Receptors were obtained from a woman between 18 and 30 years old in good health.

This chain joins TRBV7-2 and TRBJ2-3; D remains unclear. The CDR3 contains 13 residues. Germline loops: CDR1 SGHTA, CDR2 FQGNSA. V lost 2 bases to trimming and J lost 11 bases, with 14 bases between them. In nucleotides, the CDR3 is TGTGCCAGCAGCTTATCAACCGGACCGAGGCAGTATTTT. This sequence encodes CASSLSTGPRQYF.

The rearrangement uses TRBV20-1 and TRBJ2-1; 7 bases align to TRBD2. Germline assignment: CDR1 DFQATT and CDR2 SNEGSKA (reference sequence). V trimming: 5 bases; J trimming: 8 bases; junction bases outside the gene matches: 6. The CDR3 totals 12 residues. The CDR3 spells CSAPVTSDEQFF. CDR3 DNA: TGCAGTGCTCCTGTCACTAGCGATGAGCAGTTCTTC.

To note about this clonotype: Relative to the germline gene, one junction end is altered; a read error may explain this. CDR3 DNA: TGTGCCACAGGACTAGCGGGACCAGATGCGCAGTATTTT. Encoded protein: CATGLAGPDAQYF. This rearrangement joins TRBV28 to TRBJ2-3, with 12 bases lining up with TRBD2. Looked up from germline, CDR1 is MDHEN and CDR2 is SYDVKM. CDR3 length equals 13 residues.

Remarks on this clonotype: The conserved closing phenylalanine or tryptophan is absent in this CDR3, likely reflecting a read error. V and J are TRBV12-3 or TRBV12-4 and TRBJ1-2; no clear D. The CDR3 spans 11 residues. Trimming shortened V by 7 bases and J by 4 bases, and 7 bases separated the two germline ends. This CDR3 reads CASMTAYGYTL. The CDR3 DNA reads as TGTGCCAGCATGACGGCCTATGGCTACACCTTA.

The genes are TRBV29-1 and TRBJ1-1; 12 bases are a match to TRBD1. The CDR3 runs 15 residues. The germline V gene has CDR1 SQVTM and CDR2 ANQGSEA. V shed 6 bases and J 2 bases; nucleotides not matched to a gene: 7. The CDR3 region is CSVPGTGGPNTEAFF. The CDR3 DNA reads TGCAGCGTGCCGGGGACAGGGGGCCCAAACACTGAAGCTTTCTTT.

This clonotype occurred a few times. J is TRBJ1-4 and V is TRBV4-3; D is unclear. Germline CDR1 LGHNA, CDR2 YSLEER. CDR3 length: 13 residues. V lost 2 bases, J lost 6 bases, and 7 bases lay in between. CDR3 nucleotides: TGCGCCAGCAGCCAAAGATGGGATGAAAAACTGTTTTTT. It codes for CASSQRWDEKLFF.

The rearrangement joins TRBV6-2 or TRBV6-3 to TRBJ2-3, with TRBD2 matching 10 bases. The V segment lost 2 bases and the J segment 4 bases; nucleotides outside the gene matches: 6. Per the germline V gene, CDR1 is MNHEY and CDR2 is SVGEGT. The CDR3 sequence is 16 residues long. The CDR3 loop reads CASSYPSGSIPDTQYF. In DNA, the CDR3 is TGTGCCAGCAGTTACCCTAGCGGGAGCATCCCAGATACGCAGTATTTT.

This clonotype came up a few times. The rearrangement joins TRBV12-3 or TRBV12-4 to TRBJ2-1; D may be TRBD2 (7 bases). The ends were cut back, 3 bases at V and 9 bases at J, with 27 bases in the middle. The CDR3 is 18 residues long. CDR3 sequence: CASSFRWAGGGTTAEQFF. DNA of the CDR3: TGTGCCAGCAGTTTTCGATGGGCTGGAGGGGGGACTACAGCTGAGCAGTTCTTC.

The chain links TRBV5-1 to TRBJ2-5; no definite D call. TRBJ2-1 matches the DNA end more closely, so the J call is doubtful. The CDR3 is 14 residues long. From germline, CDR1 is SGHRS and CDR2 YFSETQ. CDR3 DNA sequence: TGCGCCAGCAGGATCCAGTCGTACCAAGAGACCCAGTTCTTC. Translated, it gives CASRIQSYQETQFF.

This clonotype was counted only a few times. The rearrangement joins TRBV6-6 to TRBJ2-3, with TRBD2 identical over 9 bases. This CDR3 is built from 17 residues. Germline V gene data show CDR1 as MNHNY and CDR2 as SVGAGI (reference sequence). The J segment lost 2 bases and the V segment lost 2 bases, leaving 8 bases of the junction unmatched. In nucleotides, the CDR3 is TGTGCCAGCAGTTACAATGGCGGGAGGGCCTACACAGATACGCAGTATTTT. Its protein product is CASSYNGGRAYTDTQYF.

There are a few counts of this clonotype. This sequence joins TRBV7-2 and TRBJ2-3, with 9 bases identical to TRBD2. The trim removed 10 bases at V and 6 bases at J, leaving 11 bases unmatched. The CDR3 extends over 14 amino acids. Looked up from germline, CDR1 is SGHTA and CDR2 is FQGNSA. The CDR3 loop is CATRSGGTLDTQYF. In nucleotides, the CDR3 is TGTGCCACCCGAAGCGGGGGGACACTCGATACGCAGTATTTT.

This chain uses TRBV20-1 with TRBJ2-7; possible D gene TRBD1, 6 bases. CDR3 length: 15 residues. In germline, CDR1 is DFQATT, CDR2 SNEGSKA (reference sequence). The V and J ends lost 5 bases and 2 bases respectively, with 19 bases between them. CDR3 residues: CSAVNPQGRAYEQYF. CDR3 in DNA: TGCAGTGCTGTAAACCCACAGGGTCGGGCCTACGAGCAGTACTTC.

V usage is TRBV28 and J usage is TRBJ1-2; tentatively, D is TRBD1 (6 bases). The CDR3 has 12 amino acids. V was cut by 2 bases and J by 7 bases, with 8 bases left in between. From germline, CDR1 is MDHEN and CDR2 SYDVKM. DNA for the CDR3: TGTGCCAGCAGTTTACTCAGGGGTGGCTACACCTTC. Translation gives CASSLLRGGYTF.

The CDR3 sequence: CASRGKLGREMGTEAFF. The CDR3 DNA sequence: TGTGCCAGCAGAGGCAAGCTGGGACGGGAGATGGGCACTGAAGCTTTCTTT. The chain links TRBV6-1 to TRBJ1-1; the D gene is possibly TRBD1 (5 bases). Trimming shortened V by 6 bases and J by 4 bases, and 24 bases separated the two germline ends. Germline CDR1 reads MNHNS; CDR2 reads SASEGT. The CDR3 sequence is 17 residues long.

The CDR3 sequence: CASSQGPGGLEPQHF. The DNA of the CDR3 is TGCGCCAGCAGCCAAGGACCAGGGGGCTTGGAGCCCCAGCATTTT. V gene TRBV4-1 combines with J gene TRBJ1-5; 8 positions agree with TRBD1. Germline loops: CDR1 MGHRA, CDR2 YSYEKL. V trimming: 1 base; J trimming: 8 bases; junction bases outside the gene matches: 7. The CDR3 loop spans 15 amino acids.

This sequence joins TRBV9 and TRBJ2-5; TRBD2 agrees at 11 bases. Germline CDR1 and CDR2: SGDLS and YYNGEE. After removal of 2 bases from V and 11 bases from J, the junction contained 11 bases not matched to a gene. This CDR3 contains 15 residues. Here the CDR3 DNA reads TGTGCCAGCAGCGTGACTAGCGGGATTTACAATGAGCAGTACTTC. Residues: CASSVTSGIYNEQYF.

In this sample, this clonotype turned up a few times. The chain has TRBV20-1 and TRBJ1-2; 7 nucleotides align to TRBD1. CDR1 DFQATT and CDR2 SNEGSKA come from the germline V gene (reference sequence). J lost 1 base, V lost 6 bases, and 5 bases had no gene match. The CDR3 loop spans 13 amino acids. The CDR3 loop reads CSAPGQLNYGYTF. Here the CDR3 DNA reads TGCAGTGCCCCGGGACAGCTTAACTATGGCTACACCTTC.

This clonotype was seen more than once but under ten times. This chain connects TRBV6-2 or TRBV6-3 to TRBJ2-7; 10 positions match TRBD1. Germline V gene sequence: CDR1 MNHEY, CDR2 SVGEGT. J lost 1 base, V lost 8 bases, and 5 bases had no gene match. The CDR3 is made up of 14 amino acids. CDR3 residues: CASLDRGPSYEQYF. CDR3 nucleotide sequence: TGTGCCAGCCTCGACAGGGGGCCATCCTACGAGCAGTACTTC.

V usage is TRBV10-3 and J usage is TRBJ2-1; 11 bases are a match to TRBD2. CDR3 length equals 16 residues. After removal of 11 bases from V and 1 base from J, the junction contained 10 bases not matched to a gene. Germline V gives CDR1 ENHRY, CDR2 SYGVKD. In DNA, the CDR3 is TGTGCCTCGACCGCTAGCGGGAGGCCGTCCTACAATGAGCAGTTCTTC. It yields the protein CASTASGRPSYNEQFF.

This chain connects TRBV29-1 to TRBJ1-2; TRBD1 is a possible D gene (6 bases). Germline lookup yields CDR1 SQVTM and CDR2 ANQGSEA. The CDR3 has 12 amino acids. Deletions cut 6 bases from V and 13 bases from J, with 21 bases between. The CDR3 DNA reads as TGCAGCGTCACAGGCTCTTTTATAGGGGGCACCTTC. Encoded protein: CSVTGSFIGGTF.

The table lists this clonotype with a few counts. The chain employs TRBV11-2 and TRBJ1-1; D perhaps matches TRBD1 (6 bases). The V and J ends lost 5 bases and 7 bases respectively, with 14 bases between them. Germline CDR1 reads SGHAT; CDR2 reads FQNNGV. The length of the CDR3 is 13 residues. The CDR3 nucleotides are TGTGCCAGCAGCCCCACCATAGGGGGTGAAGCTTTCTTT. Its translation is CASSPTIGGEAFF. The whole variable domain, filled in from reference TRBV11-2 and TRBJ1-1, reads EAGVAQSPRYKIIEKRQSVAFWCNPISGHATLYWYQQILGQGPKLLIQFQNNGVVDDSQLPKDRFSAERLKGVDSTLKIQPAKLEDSAVYLCASSPTIGGEAFFGQGTRLTVV.

This clonotype was seen more than once but under ten times. The rearrangement uses TRBV18 and TRBJ1-1; 8 bases line up with TRBD1. With V trimmed by 6 bases and J by 1 base, 16 bases remained unmatched. CDR3 length: 18 residues. Germline CDR1 is KGHSH and CDR2 is LQKENI. CDR3 nucleotides: TGTGCCAGCTCCCGGAGACGTGCAGGGGGCGCGGGGAACACTGAAGCTTTCTTT. Amino acids: CASSRRRAGGAGNTEAFF.